These T cell receptor beta chains were read from a single sample in a study of early T cells in non-severe SARS-CoV-2 infection. Via MiXCR, TCRdb re-called the 5' RACE reads, giving one row per CDR3 protein. The table lists tens of thousands of distinct CDR3 sequences, around 10% of them singletons. This specimen consisted of whole blood, obtained at baseline. The receptors derive from an adult who was a healthcare worker with PCR-confirmed SARS-CoV-2 infection or an uninfected control (not recorded which). CDR3s include the opening cysteine and the closing phenylalanine or tryptophan. The D gene is left open where the match is weak. The size field is filled for only some rows; it gives once, few, many or a size class.

d_gene: -; abundance: -; j_gene: TRBJ1-2; v_gene: TRBV28; CDR3aa: CASSRVGYTF; CDR3nt: TGTGCCAGCAGCAGGGTTGGCTACACCTTC
d_gene: -; abundance: -; j_gene: TRBJ2-7; v_gene: TRBV19; CDR3aa: CASSIVDVGPYEQYF; CDR3nt: TGTGCCAGTAGTATAGTTGACGTAGGACCTTACGAGCAGTACTTC
d_gene: TRBD1; abundance: -; j_gene: TRBJ1-4; v_gene: TRBV11-2; CDR3aa: CASSSNRGMVEKLFF; CDR3nt: TGTGCCAGCAGCTCAAACAGGGGGATGGTTGAAAAACTGTTTTTT
d_gene: TRBD1; abundance: few; j_gene: TRBJ2-2; v_gene: TRBV9; CDR3aa: CASSVGGQGVGGELFF; CDR3nt: TGTGCCAGCAGCGTCGGTGGACAGGGGGTTGGCGGGGAGCTGTTTTTT
d_gene: TRBD2; abundance: few; j_gene: TRBJ2-2; v_gene: TRBV5-1; CDR3aa: CASRPPSGRATGELFF; CDR3nt: TGCGCCAGCAGACCCCCTAGCGGGAGGGCCACCGGGGAGCTGTTTTTT
d_gene: -; abundance: -; j_gene: TRBJ2-7; v_gene: TRBV6-2/TRBV6-3; CDR3aa: CASSYSGVIHEQYF; CDR3nt: TGTGCCAGCAGTTACTCCGGAGTAATCCACGAGCAGTACTTC
d_gene: -; abundance: few; j_gene: TRBJ2-7; v_gene: TRBV10-3; CDR3aa: CAISSTDEQYF; CDR3nt: TGTGCCATCAGCTCGACAGACGAGCAGTACTTC
d_gene: TRBD2; abundance: few; j_gene: TRBJ2-1; v_gene: TRBV7-6; CDR3aa: CASSPRTSGNDEQFF; CDR3nt: TGTGCCAGCAGCCCCCGGACTAGCGGGAACGATGAGCAGTTCTTC
d_gene: TRBD2; abundance: -; j_gene: TRBJ2-1; v_gene: TRBV11-2; CDR3aa: CASSSLAGVTLGQFF; CDR3nt: TGTGCCAGCAGCTCCCTAGCGGGAGTGACTCTTGGGCAGTTCTTC
d_gene: TRBD2; abundance: few; j_gene: TRBJ2-5; v_gene: TRBV5-1; CDR3aa: CASSPGLVGLAGGPGTQYF; CDR3nt: TGCGCCAGCAGCCCGGGACTTGTCGGACTAGCGGGAGGGCCTGGGACCCAGTACTTC
d_gene: TRBD2; abundance: few; j_gene: TRBJ2-1; v_gene: TRBV2; CDR3aa: CASRPSGSTWSNEQFF; CDR3nt: TGTGCCAGCAGGCCTAGCGGGAGTACTTGGAGCAATGAGCAGTTCTTC
d_gene: TRBD1; abundance: few; j_gene: TRBJ1-5; v_gene: TRBV20-1; CDR3aa: CSARGRGQNQPQHF; CDR3nt: TGCAGTGCCAGAGGCAGGGGACAGAATCAGCCCCAGCATTTT
d_gene: TRBD1; abundance: few; j_gene: TRBJ1-2; v_gene: TRBV11-2; CDR3aa: CASSPTGGSYGYTF; CDR3nt: TGTGCCAGCAGCCCGACAGGGGGTTCCTATGGCTACACCTTC
d_gene: -; abundance: few; j_gene: TRBJ2-3; v_gene: TRBV19; CDR3aa: CASSFPADTQYF; CDR3nt: TGTGCCAGTAGTTTCCCGGCAGATACGCAGTATTTT
d_gene: -; abundance: few; j_gene: TRBJ2-3; v_gene: TRBV5-1; CDR3aa: CASSLADVERDTQYF; CDR3nt: TGCGCCAGCAGCTTGGCCGATGTGGAGCGTGATACGCAGTATTTT
d_gene: -; abundance: -; j_gene: TRBJ2-7; v_gene: TRBV9; CDR3aa: CAGSAGTTYEQYF; CDR3nt: TGTGCCGGCAGCGCCGGGACCACCTACGAGCAGTACTTC
d_gene: -; abundance: many; j_gene: TRBJ1-6; v_gene: TRBV7-2; CDR3aa: CASSWEVGRENSPLHF; CDR3nt: TGTGCCAGCAGCTGGGAGGTCGGCAGGGAAAATTCACCCCTCCACTTT
d_gene: TRBD1; abundance: -; j_gene: TRBJ1-1; v_gene: TRBV7-2; CDR3aa: CASSWGTGRSTEAFF; CDR3nt: TGTGCCAGCAGCTGGGGGACAGGGAGGAGCACTGAAGCTTTCTTT
d_gene: TRBD1; abundance: few; j_gene: TRBJ2-7; v_gene: TRBV28; CDR3aa: CASSLSGDRGYEQYF; CDR3nt: TGTGCCAGCAGTTTATCTGGGGACAGGGGTTACGAGCAGTACTTC
d_gene: -; abundance: few; j_gene: TRBJ2-7; v_gene: TRBV11-2; CDR3aa: CASSLVQSYEQYF; CDR3nt: TGTGCCAGCAGCTTAGTCCAGAGCTACGAGCAGTACTTC
d_gene: -; abundance: few; j_gene: TRBJ1-1; v_gene: TRBV9; CDR3aa: CASSVEVRSSEAFF; CDR3nt: TGTGCCAGCAGCGTAGAGGTTCGCAGTTCCGAAGCTTTCTTT
d_gene: -; abundance: -; j_gene: TRBJ2-3; v_gene: TRBV20-1; CDR3aa: CSARAIVRTTTDTQYF; CDR3nt: TGCAGTGCTAGAGCTATAGTCAGGACAACCACAGATACGCAGTATTTT
d_gene: TRBD2; abundance: few; j_gene: TRBJ2-1; v_gene: TRBV9; CDR3aa: CASSVAGTSGEQFF; CDR3nt: TGTGCCAGCAGCGTAGCAGGGACTAGCGGAGAGCAGTTCTTC
d_gene: -; abundance: -; j_gene: TRBJ2-7; v_gene: TRBV4-3; CDR3aa: CASSQDPTSLYWYF; CDR3nt: TGCGCCAGCAGCCAGGATCCGACATCTTTGTATTGGTACTTC
d_gene: -; abundance: few; j_gene: TRBJ2-5; v_gene: TRBV2; CDR3aa: CASRRETQYF; CDR3nt: TGTGCCAGCAGACGAGAGACCCAGTACTTC
d_gene: -; abundance: few; j_gene: TRBJ2-7; v_gene: TRBV20-1; CDR3aa: CSARDFRALESTYEQYF; CDR3nt: TGCAGTGCTAGAGATTTTAGAGCTCTAGAGTCTACCTACGAGCAGTACTTC
d_gene: -; abundance: few; j_gene: TRBJ2-2; v_gene: TRBV2; CDR3aa: CASSVERNTGELFF; CDR3nt: TGTGCCAGCAGTGTTGAGAGGAACACCGGGGAGCTGTTTTTT
d_gene: -; abundance: few; j_gene: TRBJ2-4; v_gene: TRBV7-8; CDR3aa: CASSFKRGIQYF; CDR3nt: TGTGCCAGCAGCTTTAAGAGGGGGATTCAGTACTTC